Each of the 18 T cell receptor beta chains below was sequenced from the same sample in a study of shared clonotypes between healthy human individuals. The protocol was immunoSEQ multiplex PCR, while the TCRdb copy is restricted to in-frame clones and leaves out a portion. The table has 950,000 to 1,300,000 clones, around 76% seen once. The sequencing sample was made of memory CD4+ T cells sorted from blood. Indicated subset: CD45RA-negative fraction. All receptors come from a man between 18 and 29 years old in good health.

About this clone: Other DNA sequences in this sample translate to the same CDR3. The J gene is TRBJ2-7, the V gene TRBV6-5; TRBD1 might be the D (6 bases). The V gene's germline CDR1 is MNHEY and CDR2 SVGAGI. The CDR3 sequence is 13 residues long. V was trimmed by 6 bases and J by 0 bases, leaving 9 bases between them. The CDR3 here is CASRLGGSYEQYF. The DNA for the CDR3 is TGTGCCAGCAGGCTAGGGGGCTCCTACGAGCAGTACTTC.

This clone was observed a few times. The chain employs TRBV9 and TRBJ1-5; no firm D call. The germline V gene has CDR1 SGDLS and CDR2 YYNGEE. Trimming pared 3 bases from V and 0 bases from J, leaving 10 bases between. The CDR3 runs 15 residues. The CDR3, as DNA: TGTGCCAGCAGCGCGGGAGTGAGTAGCAATCAGCCCCAGCATTTT. Translating gives CASSAGVSSNQPQHF.

This sequence joins TRBV12-5 and TRBJ2-1; 7 nucleotides match TRBD2. The germline gives CDR1 LGHNT, CDR2 FRNRAP. The junction had 24 bases not matched to a gene; V was cut back by 7 bases and J by 0 bases. The CDR3 is made up of 21 amino acids. The CDR3 nucleotides are TGTGCTAGTGCCTTCGGAGGCGGGGGACCCCAACTGCCCAGCTCCTACAATGAGCAGTTCTTC. Encoded protein: CASAFGGGGPQLPSSYNEQFF.

V gene TRBV6-5 combines with J gene TRBJ1-4; no definite D call. There are 14 residues in the CDR3. The V end lost 7 bases, the J end lost 0 bases, and 9 bases lay between the germline ends. The germline CDR1 and CDR2 sequences are MNHEY and SVGAGI. CDR3: CASKKTATNEKLFF. Here the CDR3 DNA reads TGTGCCAGCAAAAAGACTGCAACTAATGAAAAACTGTTTTTT.

This rearrangement joins TRBV11-2 to TRBJ2-2; unclear D gene. The CDR3 has 15 residues. Per the germline V gene, CDR1 is SGHAT and CDR2 is FQNNGV. Trimming took off 1 base at V and 4 bases at J, with 10 bases between the two ends. Here the CDR3 reads CASSLGYTATGELFF. The CDR3 DNA reads TGTGCCAGCAGCTTAGGGTATACCGCCACCGGGGAGCTGTTTTTT.

V usage is TRBV29-1 and J usage is TRBJ1-2; no firm D call. Between the trimmed V and J ends, which lost 3 bases and 5 bases, there was a span of 13 bases. Per germline, CDR1 SQVTM and CDR2 ANQGSEA. The CDR3 contains 13 residues. CDR3 sequence (DNA): TGCAGCGTTGACGCGGGTATAAGTTATGGCTACACCTTC. Protein product: CSVDAGISYGYTF.

V is TRBV4-3 and J is TRBJ2-6; D unresolved. The CDR3 extends over 16 amino acids. V was trimmed by 2 bases and J by 0 bases, leaving 8 bases between them. Germline V CDR1 and CDR2: LGHNA, YSLEER. CDR3 region: CASSQIYSSGANVLTF. Written as DNA, the CDR3 is TGCGCCAGCAGCCAAATATACAGCTCTGGGGCCAACGTCCTGACTTTC.

J is TRBJ2-7 and V is TRBV23-1; D is possibly TRBD1 (5 bases). TRBV23-1 carries the ORF label, with uncertain function. There are 16 residues in the CDR3. The V end lost 3 bases, the J end lost 4 bases, and 19 bases lay between the germline ends. CDR3 in amino acids: CASSHGKEKGLYEQYF. For the CDR3, the DNA is TGCGCCAGCAGTCATGGAAAGGAAAAGGGGTTGTACGAGCAGTACTTC.

This clone was recorded only once. The chain links TRBV18 to TRBJ1-1; a weak D match, TRBD1 (5 bases). This CDR3 has 14 amino acids. Germline lookup yields CDR1 KGHSH and CDR2 LQKENI. With 2 bases removed from V and 4 bases from J, the gap between germline ends came to 11 bases. CDR3 in DNA: TGTGCCAGCTCACCAAATAGGGGCGGCACTGAAGCTTTCTTT. Translation gives CASSPNRGGTEAFF. The full variable domain, in which reference TRBV18 and TRBJ1-1 provide the parts outside the CDR3, is NAGVMQNPRHLVRRRGQEARLRCSPMKGHSHVYWYRQLPEEGLKFMVYLQKENIIDESGMPKERFSAEFPKEGPSILRIQQVVRGDSAAYFCASSPNRGGTEAFFGQGTRLTVV.

The chain recombines TRBV2 with TRBJ2-1; 11 bases match TRBD2. The CDR3 is 15 amino acids. The V gene's germline CDR1 is SNHLY and CDR2 FYNNEI. Trimming cost V 6 bases and J 2 bases; bases outside gene matches: 3. The CDR3 sequence: CASRDSGGAYNEQFF. DNA for the CDR3: TGTGCCAGCAGGGATAGCGGGGGGGCCTACAATGAGCAGTTCTTC.

The chain joins TRBV5-5 to TRBJ1-3; no reliable D call. This CDR3 is built from 17 residues. Trimming took off 4 bases at V and 3 bases at J, with 20 bases between the two ends. CDR1 is SGHKS, CDR2 YYEKEE, per germline (reference sequence). Here the CDR3 reads CASSRMYPPPLGNTIYF. In DNA form, the CDR3 reads TGTGCCAGCAGCCGGATGTATCCCCCGCCCCTTGGAAACACCATATATTTT.

The chain uses TRBV11-2 and TRBJ1-1, with TRBD1 identical over 7 bases. CDR3 size: 15 residues. V lost 1 base to trimming and J lost 3 bases; unmatched junction nucleotides: 5. Germline CDR1 and CDR2: SGHAT and FQNNGV. For the CDR3, the DNA is TGTGCCAGCAGCTTAGTGACAGGGATCGACACTGAAGCTTTCTTT. It translates to CASSLVTGIDTEAFF. The variable domain in full, completed from reference TRBV11-2 and TRBJ1-1, reads EAGVAQSPRYKIIEKRQSVAFWCNPISGHATLYWYQQILGQGPKLLIQFQNNGVVDDSQLPKDRFSAERLKGVDSTLKIQPAKLEDSAVYLCASSLVTGIDTEAFFGQGTRLTVV.

This clone was counted a few times. The rearrangement joins TRBV19 to TRBJ1-2; TRBD1 is a possible D gene (5 bases). The CDR3 totals 17 residues. Germline V gene lookup returns CDR1 LNHDA and CDR2 SQIVND (reference sequence). V lost 1 base, J lost 1 base, and 16 bases lay in between. DNA of the CDR3: TGTGCCAGTAGTATAGCACTTCCGGGACGGCTTAACTATGGCTACACCTTC. Protein: CASSIALPGRLNYGYTF.

This clone was seen repeatedly, ten times or more. This chain connects TRBV5-6 to TRBJ2-2; D gene unclear. The CDR3 runs to 13 residues. V dropped 4 bases and J dropped 6 bases, with 10 bases sitting between them. The germline CDR1 and CDR2 sequences are SGHDT and YYEEEE. CDR3 protein: CASSRPFPGELFF. CDR3 sequence (DNA): TGTGCCAGCAGCCGACCTTTTCCCGGGGAGCTGTTTTTT.

This rearrangement joins TRBV7-2 to TRBJ1-3; possibly TRBD1 for D (6 bases). CDR1 is SGHTA, CDR2 FQGNSA, per germline. V was clipped by 2 bases and J by 3 bases, with 11 bases between them. The CDR3 is 15 amino acids. The CDR3 nucleotides read TGTGCCAGCAGCTTACCGCGGACAGTTGGAAACACCATATATTTT. It specifies CASSLPRTVGNTIYF.

The chain joins TRBV29-1 to TRBJ2-3; 8 bases are a match to TRBD1. V shed 7 bases, J shed 5 bases, and the junction held 5 bases outside the gene matches. CDR3 length equals 12 residues. Germline V lookup: CDR1 SQVTM, CDR2 ANQGSEA. CDR3 sequence (DNA): TGCAGCGCTGGACAGGGCAAAGATACGCAGTATTTT. Its translation is CSAGQGKDTQYF.

V is TRBV7-9 and J is TRBJ2-1; 10 nucleotides agree with TRBD2. Per germline, CDR1 SEHNR and CDR2 FQNEAQ (reference sequence). Losses at the gene ends were 5 bases for V and 2 bases for J; bases not matched to a gene: 3. The CDR3 loop spans 15 amino acids. This chain's CDR3 is CASSVSGGPYNEQFF. The CDR3 DNA reads TGTGCCAGCAGCGTTAGCGGGGGGCCCTACAATGAGCAGTTCTTC.

This rearrangement joins TRBV5-1 to TRBJ2-3; D possibly matches TRBD1 or TRBD2 (6 bases each). Germline V lookup: CDR1 SGHRS, CDR2 YFSETQ. The CDR3 sequence is 14 residues long. V lost 4 bases, J lost 1 base, and 10 bases lay in between. CDR3 sequence (DNA): TGCGCCAGCAGCGAGGGGGGAGGCACAGATACGCAGTATTTT. It is translated as CASSEGGGTDTQYF.